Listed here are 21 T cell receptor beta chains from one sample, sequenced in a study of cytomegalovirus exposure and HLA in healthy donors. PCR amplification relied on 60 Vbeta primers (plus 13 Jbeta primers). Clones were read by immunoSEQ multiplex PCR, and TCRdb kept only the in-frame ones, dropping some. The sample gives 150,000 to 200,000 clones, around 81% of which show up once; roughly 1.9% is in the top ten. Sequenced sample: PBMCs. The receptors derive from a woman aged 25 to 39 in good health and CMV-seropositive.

In DNA, the CDR3 is TGTGCCAGCAGCGTAGGGGAGGGCCCCTACGAGCAGTACTTC. This translates into CASSVGEGPYEQYF. The chain uses TRBV9 and TRBJ2-7, with 7 bases matching TRBD2. The CDR3 has 14 residues. The trim removed 0 bases at V and 2 bases at J, leaving 2 bases unmatched. The germline V gene has CDR1 SGDLS and CDR2 YYNGEE.

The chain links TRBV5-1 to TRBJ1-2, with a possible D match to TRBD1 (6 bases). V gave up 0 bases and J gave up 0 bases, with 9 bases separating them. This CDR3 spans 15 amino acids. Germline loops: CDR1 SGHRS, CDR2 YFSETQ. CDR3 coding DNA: TGCGCCAGCAGCTTGGTGGCAGGGGCTAACTATGGCTACACCTTC. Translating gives CASSLVAGANYGYTF.

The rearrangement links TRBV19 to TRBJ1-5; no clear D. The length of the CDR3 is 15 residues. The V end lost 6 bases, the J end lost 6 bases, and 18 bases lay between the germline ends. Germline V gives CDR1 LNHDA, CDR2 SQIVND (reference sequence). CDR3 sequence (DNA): TGTGCCAGTAGATCCTTAGCGAGGAAGGGTCAGCCCCAGCATTTT. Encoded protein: CASRSLARKGQPQHF. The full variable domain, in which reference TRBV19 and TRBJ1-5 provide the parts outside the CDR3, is DGGITQSPKYLFRKEGQNVTLSCEQNLNHDAMYWYRQDPGQGLRLIYYSQIVNDFQKGDIAEGYSVSREKKESFPLTVTSAQKNPTAFYLCASRSLARKGQPQHFGDGTRLSIL.

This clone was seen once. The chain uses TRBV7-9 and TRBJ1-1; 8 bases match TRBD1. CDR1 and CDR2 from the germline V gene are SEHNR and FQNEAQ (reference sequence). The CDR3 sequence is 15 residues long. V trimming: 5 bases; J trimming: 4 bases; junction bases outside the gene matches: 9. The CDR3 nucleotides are TGTGCCAGCAGCCCGAGGACAGGGTGGAGCACTGAAGCTTTCTTT. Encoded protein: CASSPRTGWSTEAFF.

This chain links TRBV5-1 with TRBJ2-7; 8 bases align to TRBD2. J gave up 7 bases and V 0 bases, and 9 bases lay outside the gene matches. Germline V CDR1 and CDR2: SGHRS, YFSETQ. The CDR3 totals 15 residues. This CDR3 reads CASSLGSGRRFEQYF. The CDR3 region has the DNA TGCGCCAGCAGCTTGGGGAGCGGGAGAAGGTTTGAGCAGTACTTC.

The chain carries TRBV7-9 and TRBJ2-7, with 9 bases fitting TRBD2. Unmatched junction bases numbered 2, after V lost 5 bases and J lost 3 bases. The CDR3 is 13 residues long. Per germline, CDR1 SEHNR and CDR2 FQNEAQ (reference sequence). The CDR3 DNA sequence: TGTGCCAGCAGCCGGACTAGCGTCTACGAGCAGTACTTC. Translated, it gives CASSRTSVYEQYF.

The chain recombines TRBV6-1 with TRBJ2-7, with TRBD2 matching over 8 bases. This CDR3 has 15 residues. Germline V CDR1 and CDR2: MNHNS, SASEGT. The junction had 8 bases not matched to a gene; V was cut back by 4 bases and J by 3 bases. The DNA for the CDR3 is TGTGCCAGCAGTGCGGCGGGGGGCGCATTCTACGAGCAGTACTTC. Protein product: CASSAAGGAFYEQYF.

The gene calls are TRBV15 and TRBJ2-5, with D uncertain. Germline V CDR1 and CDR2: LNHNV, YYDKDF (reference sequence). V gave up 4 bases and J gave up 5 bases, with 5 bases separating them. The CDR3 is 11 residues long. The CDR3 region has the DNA TGTGCCACCAGCATCGGTGAGACCCAGTACTTC. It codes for CATSIGETQYF.

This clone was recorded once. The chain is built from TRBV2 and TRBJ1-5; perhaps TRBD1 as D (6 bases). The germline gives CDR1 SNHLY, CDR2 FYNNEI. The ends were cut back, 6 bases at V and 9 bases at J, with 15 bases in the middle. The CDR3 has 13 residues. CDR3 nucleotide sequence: TGTGCCAGCAGGGACAGCCAAGGATGGCCCCAGCATTTT. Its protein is CASRDSQGWPQHF.

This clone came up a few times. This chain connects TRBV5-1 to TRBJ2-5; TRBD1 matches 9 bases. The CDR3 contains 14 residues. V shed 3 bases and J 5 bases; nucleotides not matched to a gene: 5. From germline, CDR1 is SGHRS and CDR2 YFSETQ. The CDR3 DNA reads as TGCGCCAGCAGCTACGACAGGGGGTTGGAGACCCAGTACTTC. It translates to CASSYDRGLETQYF.

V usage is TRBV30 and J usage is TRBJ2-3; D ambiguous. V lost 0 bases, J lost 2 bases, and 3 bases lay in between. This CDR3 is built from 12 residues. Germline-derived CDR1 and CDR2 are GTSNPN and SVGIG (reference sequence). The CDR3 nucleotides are TGTGCCTGGAGTGTCCTCACAGATACGCAGTATTTT. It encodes CAWSVLTDTQYF.

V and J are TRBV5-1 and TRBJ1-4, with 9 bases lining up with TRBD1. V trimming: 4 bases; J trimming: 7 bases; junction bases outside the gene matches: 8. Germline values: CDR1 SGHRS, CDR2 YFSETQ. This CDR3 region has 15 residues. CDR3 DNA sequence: TGCGCCAGCAGCGCAGGGACAGGGCATGCTGAAAAACTGTTTTTT. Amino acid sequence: CASSAGTGHAEKLFF.

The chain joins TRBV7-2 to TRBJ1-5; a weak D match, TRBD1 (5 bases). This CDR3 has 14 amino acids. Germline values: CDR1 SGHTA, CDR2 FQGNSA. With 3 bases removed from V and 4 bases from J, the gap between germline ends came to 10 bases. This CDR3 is CASSFQGLNQPQHF. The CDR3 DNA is TGTGCCAGCAGCTTCCAGGGTTTAAATCAGCCCCAGCATTTT.

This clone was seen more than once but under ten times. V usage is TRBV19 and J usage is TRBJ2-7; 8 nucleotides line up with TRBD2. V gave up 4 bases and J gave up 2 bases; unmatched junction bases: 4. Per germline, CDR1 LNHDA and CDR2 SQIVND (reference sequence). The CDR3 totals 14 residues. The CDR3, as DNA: TGTGCCAGTAGTAAGCCGGGACTAGCCTACGAGCAGTACTTC. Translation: CASSKPGLAYEQYF. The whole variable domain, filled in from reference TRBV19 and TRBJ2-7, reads DGGITQSPKYLFRKEGQNVTLSCEQNLNHDAMYWYRQDPGQGLRLIYYSQIVNDFQKGDIAEGYSVSREKKESFPLTVTSAQKNPTAFYLCASSKPGLAYEQYFGPGTRLTVT.

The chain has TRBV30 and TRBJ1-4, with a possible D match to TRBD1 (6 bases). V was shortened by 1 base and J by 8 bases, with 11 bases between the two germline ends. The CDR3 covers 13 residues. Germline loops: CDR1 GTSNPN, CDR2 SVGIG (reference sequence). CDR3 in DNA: TGTGCCTGGAGTGGGGGGCGTAGGGAAAAACTGTTTTTT. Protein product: CAWSGGRREKLFF. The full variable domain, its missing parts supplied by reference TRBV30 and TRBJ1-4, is SQTIHQWPATLVQPVGSPLSLECTVEGTSNPNLYWYRQAAGRGLQLLFYSVGIGQISSEVPQNLSASRPQDRQFILSSKKLLLSDSGFYLCAWSGGRREKLFFGSGTQLSVL.

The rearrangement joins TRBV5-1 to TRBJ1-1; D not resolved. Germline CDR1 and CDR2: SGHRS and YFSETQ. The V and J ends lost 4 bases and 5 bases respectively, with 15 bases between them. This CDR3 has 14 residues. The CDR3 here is CASSPDSTGTEAFF. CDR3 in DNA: TGCGCCAGCAGCCCGGATTCTACGGGGACTGAAGCTTTCTTT.

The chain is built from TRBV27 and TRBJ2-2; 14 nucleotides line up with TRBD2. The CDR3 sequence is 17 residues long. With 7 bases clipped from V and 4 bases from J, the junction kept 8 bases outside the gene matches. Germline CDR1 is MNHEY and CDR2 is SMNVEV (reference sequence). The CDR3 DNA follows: TGTGCCAGCATCAGACTAGCGGGAGGGGGGGGCACCGGGGAGCTGTTTTTT. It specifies CASIRLAGGGGTGELFF.

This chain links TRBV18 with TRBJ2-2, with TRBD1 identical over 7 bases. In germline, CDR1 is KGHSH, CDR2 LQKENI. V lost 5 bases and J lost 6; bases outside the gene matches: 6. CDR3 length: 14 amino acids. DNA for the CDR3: TGTGCCAGCTCAGCTAAAGGGACAGCCGGGGAGCTGTTTTTT. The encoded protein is CASSAKGTAGELFF.

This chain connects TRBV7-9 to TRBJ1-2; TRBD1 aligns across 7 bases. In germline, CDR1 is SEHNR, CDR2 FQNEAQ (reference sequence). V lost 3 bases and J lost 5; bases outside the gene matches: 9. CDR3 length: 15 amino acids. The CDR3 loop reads CASSLLGQTFYGYTF. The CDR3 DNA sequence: TGTGCCAGCAGCTTGTTGGGACAGACCTTTTATGGCTACACCTTC.

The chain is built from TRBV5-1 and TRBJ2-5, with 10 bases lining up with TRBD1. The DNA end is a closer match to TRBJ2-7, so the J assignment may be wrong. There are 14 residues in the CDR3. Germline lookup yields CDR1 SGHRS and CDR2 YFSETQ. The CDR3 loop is CASSPGQGSYEQYF. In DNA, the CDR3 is TGCGCCAGCAGCCCGGGACAGGGGAGCTACGAGCAGTACTTC.

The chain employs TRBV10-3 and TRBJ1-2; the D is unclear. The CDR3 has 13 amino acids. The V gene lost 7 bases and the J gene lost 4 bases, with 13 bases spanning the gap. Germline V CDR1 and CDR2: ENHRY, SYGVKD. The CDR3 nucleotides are TGTGCCATCAATCGAGGCGAGGGCTATGGCTACACCTTC. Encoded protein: CAINRGEGYGYTF.